This T cell receptor (beta chain) originates from a study of T-cell reconstitution after alpha-beta-depleted transplantation in children. V was cut by 1 base and J by 0 bases, with 16 bases left in between. The CDR3 runs to 17 residues. Germline V CDR1 and CDR2: DFQATT, SNEGSKA (reference sequence). Researchers prepared the TCRbeta library using unique molecular identifiers, the study reports. TCRdb used MiXCR to reprocess the PCR reads, holding one entry per CDR3 protein. The sample lists around 380,000 distinct CDR3 sequences, about a tenth occurring once. The J gene is TRBJ2-1, the V gene TRBV20-1; TRBD2 might be the D (6 bases). The input for sequencing was PBMCs from the stem cell graft donor, taken from the stem cell graft. This sequence originates from a human donor who donated a stem cell graft to a child with acute myeloid leukemia. CDR3 sequence (DNA): TGCAGTGCTAGAGGGGGAGGCGGGGTGACCTCCTACAATGAGCAGTTCTTC. Amino acids: CSARGGGGVTSYNEQFF.